This passage covers 22 T cell receptor beta chains from one sample sequenced in a study of vaccination effects on CD4 cells after COVID-19. Generated by immunoSEQ multiplex PCR, the TCRdb table keeps only in-frame clones and is missing some. This sample has more than 65,000 clones, with 80% to 85% found just once. Within the ViraFEST assay, antigen-specific CD4+ T cells underwent expansion with viral peptide pools prior to sequencing. CD4+ T cell isolation took place after 10 days of culture. Participants completed two doses of the BNT162b2 or mRNA-1273 vaccine. What these receptors recognize is not known. The source material was CD4+ T cells from PBMCs cultured with HCoV-229E spike peptides, sampled after COVID-19 vaccination. The receptors come from a human donor who received a COVID-19 vaccine.

This clone was counted once. The J gene is TRBJ1-5, the V gene TRBV9; TRBD1 is a possible D gene (6 bases). This CDR3 has 15 residues. CDR1 and CDR2 (germline): SGDLS, YYNGEE. V lost 3 bases to trimming and J lost 7 bases, with 17 bases between them. The CDR3 DNA sequence: TGTGCCAGCAGCGCGTCGATTGGGGGCCAGCAGCCCCAGCATTTT. It translates to CASSASIGGQQPQHF. The variable domain in full, with the rest retrieved from reference TRBV9 and TRBJ1-5, is DSGVTQTPKHLITATGQRVTLRCSPRSGDLSVYWYQQSLDQGLQFLIQYYNGEERAKGNILERFSAQQFPDLHSELNLSSLELGDSALYFCASSASIGGQQPQHFGDGTRLSIL.

This clone was picked up a small number of times. V and J are TRBV5-6 and TRBJ2-2; no definite D call. V was shortened by 1 base and J by 3 bases, with 7 bases between the two germline ends. CDR3 length: 14 residues. Per germline, CDR1 SGHDT and CDR2 YYEEEE. The chain's CDR3 is CASSLMGYTGELFF. The CDR3 bases are TGTGCCAGCAGCTTGATGGGGTACACCGGGGAGCTGTTTTTT. The full variable domain, rest sourced from reference TRBV5-6 and TRBJ2-2, is DAGVTQSPTHLIKTRGQQVTLRCSPKSGHDTVSWYQQALGQGPQFIFQYYEEEERQRGNFPDRFSGHQFPNYSSELNVNALLLGDSALYLCASSLMGYTGELFFGEGSRLTVL.

The rearrangement joins TRBV6-5 to TRBJ1-2, with TRBD1 as a possible D gene (6 bases). The ends were cut back, 5 bases at V and 0 bases at J, with 10 bases in the middle. This CDR3 contains 14 residues. Germline V gene data show CDR1 as MNHEY and CDR2 as SVGAGI. The CDR3 DNA sequence: TGTGCCAGCAGTCGGACAGAAACTAACTATGGCTACACCTTC. Protein product: CASSRTETNYGYTF.

CDR3: CATSGILPTPETQYF. DNA of the CDR3: TGTGCCACCAGTGGTATACTCCCAACACCGGAGACCCAGTACTTC. The V and J genes are TRBV24-1 and TRBJ2-5; D gene unclear. CDR1 is KGHDR, CDR2 SFDVKD, per germline. Between the trimmed V and J ends, which lost 5 bases and 5 bases, there was a span of 17 bases. The CDR3 is 15 residues long.

V and J are TRBV6-6 and TRBJ2-5; 7 bases map to TRBD1. Unmatched junction bases numbered 0, after V lost 5 bases and J lost 3 bases. The CDR3 is made up of 12 amino acids. Germline CDR1 MNHNY, CDR2 SVGAGI (reference sequence). The CDR3 DNA sequence: TGTGCCAGCAGTGACAGGGAAGAGACCCAGTACTTC. Translating it yields CASSDREETQYF.

The chain employs TRBV29-1 and TRBJ2-5; tentatively, D is TRBD2 (7 bases). Trimming left V 4 bases short and J 4 bases short, with 16 bases between. The germline V gene has CDR1 SQVTM and CDR2 ANQGSEA. The CDR3 is 14 amino acids. CDR3 in amino acids: CSVGGGGFSETQYF. The CDR3 DNA reads TGCAGCGTTGGAGGGGGGGGGTTTTCAGAGACCCAGTACTTC.

CDR3 DNA: TGTGCCAGTAGTCCAGGACCGGGACAGGGAATTCAGCCCCAGCATTTT. Protein sequence: CASSPGPGQGIQPQHF. The chain is built from TRBV19 and TRBJ1-5; 9 nucleotides align to TRBD1. The CDR3 extends over 16 amino acids. Germline lookup yields CDR1 LNHDA and CDR2 SQIVND (reference sequence). With 5 bases clipped from V and 6 bases from J, the junction kept 11 bases outside the gene matches. Full variable domain (outside the CDR3, taken from reference TRBV19 and TRBJ1-5): DGGITQSPKYLFRKEGQNVTLSCEQNLNHDAMYWYRQDPGQGLRLIYYSQIVNDFQKGDIAEGYSVSREKKESFPLTVTSAQKNPTAFYLCASSPGPGQGIQPQHFGDGTRLSIL.

V is TRBV6-5 and J is TRBJ2-1; no definite D call. The CDR3 loop spans 15 amino acids. Trimming took off 5 bases at V and 4 bases at J, with 15 bases between the two ends. Germline CDR1 is MNHEY and CDR2 is SVGAGI. This CDR3 is CASSPHETSYNEQFF. DNA of the CDR3: TGTGCCAGCAGTCCACACGAGACTTCGTACAATGAGCAGTTCTTC.

V and J are TRBV7-2 and TRBJ1-4; TRBD1 agrees at 8 bases. The CDR3 totals 15 residues. CDR1 and CDR2 from the germline V gene are SGHTA and FQGNSA. The trim removed 1 base at V and 5 bases at J, leaving 3 bases unmatched. The CDR3 is CASSLVGQGNEKLFF. The CDR3 nucleotides read TGTGCCAGCAGCTTAGTAGGACAGGGAAATGAAAAACTGTTTTTT.

The V gene is TRBV6-5, the J gene TRBJ1-2; 11 bases align to TRBD1. In germline, CDR1 is MNHEY, CDR2 SVGAGI. V trimming: 6 bases; J trimming: 5 bases; junction bases outside the gene matches: 5. CDR3 length: 14 amino acids. The CDR3 DNA reads as TGTGCCAGCAGCCGGGACAGGGGGAAGTATGGCTACACCTTC. As protein: CASSRDRGKYGYTF.

The chain has TRBV21-1 and TRBJ2-5; the table's D call TRBD2 went unverified against the DNA. TRBV21-1 is flagged as a pseudogene. CDR3 length: 16 residues. This CDR3 is CASSKALAGDQETQYF. CDR3 coding DNA: TGTGCCAGCAGCAAAGCGCTGGCGGGGGACCAAGAGACCCAGTACTTC.

The chain recombines TRBV29-1 with TRBJ2-5; D ambiguous. Trimming removed 3 bases from V and 2 bases from J, with 7 bases in between. The CDR3 has 12 residues. Germline CDR1 and CDR2: SQVTM and ANQGSEA. The CDR3: CSVDYQQETQYF. CDR3 coding DNA: TGCAGCGTTGATTACCAGCAAGAGACCCAGTACTTC.

The chain has TRBV5-5 and TRBJ1-2, with D possibly being TRBD1 (5 bases). The germline V and J ends were trimmed by 4 bases and 1 base, with 14 bases remaining between them. The CDR3 runs 15 residues. Germline values: CDR1 SGHKS, CDR2 YYEKEE (reference sequence). The CDR3 bases are TGTGCCAGCAGCCTAGGTACAGGCAATAACTATGGCTACACCTTC. Translated: CASSLGTGNNYGYTF.

A single count supports this clone. J is TRBJ1-2 and V is TRBV7-8; D uncertain. Trimming left V 5 bases short and J 1 base short, with 8 bases between. Germline lookup yields CDR1 SGHVS and CDR2 FQNEAQ. This CDR3 contains 13 residues. The CDR3, as DNA: TGTGCCAGCAGCCGTACCTTTAACTATGGCTACACCTTC. Protein sequence: CASSRTFNYGYTF.

This chain uses TRBV9 with TRBJ1-6; possibly TRBD1 for D (5 bases). Germline values: CDR1 SGDLS, CDR2 YYNGEE. Deletions cut 4 bases from V and 6 bases from J, with 11 bases between. This CDR3 region has 14 residues. The DNA of the CDR3 is TGTGCCAGCAGCCTCGGGGGGTCTAATTCACCCCTCCACTTT. Translation: CASSLGGSNSPLHF.

The chain recombines TRBV25-1 with TRBJ1-6, with 8 bases matching TRBD1. Trimming removed 5 bases from V and 8 bases from J; junction bases left unmatched: 8. Germline CDR1 and CDR2: MGHDK and SYGVNS. This CDR3 comprises 15 residues. CDR3 nucleotide sequence: TGTGCCAGCAGTAAACATTCGGGACAGGATTCACCCCTCCACTTT. Translating it yields CASSKHSGQDSPLHF.

V is TRBV6-6 and J is TRBJ2-7; D unclear. V dropped 0 bases and J dropped 3 bases, with 6 bases sitting between them. Germline-derived CDR1 and CDR2 are MNHNY and SVGAGI (reference sequence). The CDR3 consists of 13 residues. CDR3 protein: CASSYSVNYEQYV. In DNA form, the CDR3 reads TGTGCCAGCAGTTACTCGGTTAACTACGAGCAGTACGTC.

A few counts support this clone. The V and J genes are TRBV5-1 and TRBJ2-2, with no clear D. Trimming left V 0 bases short and J 1 base short, with 10 bases between. CDR3 length: 16 residues. The germline CDR1 and CDR2 sequences are SGHRS and YFSETQ. The CDR3 bases are TGCGCCAGCAGCTTGGCCGTCTCCAGGAACACCGGGGAGCTGTTTTTT. Translating it yields CASSLAVSRNTGELFF.

This chain connects TRBV12-2 to TRBJ2-7; the listed D gene, TRBD2, was not tested against the DNA. TRBV12-2 is classified as a pseudogene. The CDR3 contains 17 residues. The CDR3 protein is CASRLEPSRGGLSEQYV. CDR3 DNA sequence: TGTGCAAGTCGCTTAGAGCCTTCCAGGGGAGGGTTATCCGAGCAGTACGTC.

The chain joins TRBV5-4 to TRBJ1-6; a possible D gene is TRBD1 (6 bases). CDR3 length equals 18 residues. Germline V gene data show CDR1 as SGHNT and CDR2 as YYREEE (reference sequence). Between the trimmed V and J ends, which lost 3 bases and 6 bases, there was a span of 22 bases. The CDR3, as DNA: TGTGCCAGCAGCTCTGAAAGATCGTCAGACAGGCTTAATTCACCCCTCCACTTT. Protein product: CASSSERSSDRLNSPLHF. The full variable domain, its missing parts supplied by reference TRBV5-4 and TRBJ1-6, is ETGVTQSPTHLIKTRGQQVTLRCSSQSGHNTVSWYQQALGQGPQFIFQYYREEENGRGNFPPRFSGLQFPNYSSELNVNALELDDSALYLCASSSERSSDRLNSPLHFGNGTRLTVT.

The rearrangement links TRBV27 to TRBJ2-5, with D possibly being TRBD1 or TRBD2 (5 bases each). V was cut by 0 bases and J by 4 bases, with 9 bases left in between. The CDR3 is 14 amino acids. Germline V gene lookup returns CDR1 MNHEY and CDR2 SMNVEV (reference sequence). DNA of the CDR3: TGTGCCAGCAGTTTATCGTATGGGGGAGAGACCCAGTACTTC. Translating gives CASSLSYGGETQYF.

The chain carries TRBV7-3 and TRBJ2-3; 8 bases map to TRBD2. Germline V lookup: CDR1 SGHTA, CDR2 FQGTGA. V shed 5 bases, J shed 0 bases, and the junction held 10 bases outside the gene matches. The CDR3 covers 17 residues. This chain's CDR3 is CASSPAGGGGSTDTQYF. CDR3 nucleotide sequence: TGTGCCAGCAGCCCCGCAGGAGGCGGGGGGAGCACAGATACGCAGTATTTT. Full variable domain (missing parts from reference TRBV7-3 and TRBJ2-3): GAGVSQTPSNKVTEKGKYVELRCDPISGHTALYWYRQSLGQGPEFLIYFQGTGAADDSGLPNDRFFAVRPEGSVSTLKIQRTERGDSAVYLCASSPAGGGGSTDTQYFGPGTRLTVL.